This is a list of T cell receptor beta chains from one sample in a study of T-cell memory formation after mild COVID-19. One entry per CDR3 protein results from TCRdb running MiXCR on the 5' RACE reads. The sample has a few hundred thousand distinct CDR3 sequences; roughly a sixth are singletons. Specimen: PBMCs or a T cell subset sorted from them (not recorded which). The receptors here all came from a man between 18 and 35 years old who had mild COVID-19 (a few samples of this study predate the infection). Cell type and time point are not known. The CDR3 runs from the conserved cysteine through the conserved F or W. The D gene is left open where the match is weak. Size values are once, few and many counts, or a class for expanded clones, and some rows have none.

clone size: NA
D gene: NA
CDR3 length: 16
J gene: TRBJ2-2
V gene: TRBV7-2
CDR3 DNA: TGTGCCAGCAGCTTAGTGTCCCAGCGGTACCCCGGGGAGCTGTTTTTT
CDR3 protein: CASSLVSQRYPGELFF

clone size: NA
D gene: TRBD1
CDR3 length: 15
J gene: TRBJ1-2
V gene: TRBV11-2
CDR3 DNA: TGTGCCAGCAGCCCTCTACAGGGGCCCCGCTATGGCTACACCTTC
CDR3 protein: CASSPLQGPRYGYTF

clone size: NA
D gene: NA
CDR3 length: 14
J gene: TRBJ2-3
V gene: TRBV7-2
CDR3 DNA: TGTGCCAGCACCGTTACTCCCTCCACAGATACGCAGTATTTT
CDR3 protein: CASTVTPSTDTQYF

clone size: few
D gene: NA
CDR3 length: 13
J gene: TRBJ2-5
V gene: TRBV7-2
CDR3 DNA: TGTGCCAGCAGCATTACTGCAGGGGAGACCCAGTACTTC
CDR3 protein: CASSITAGETQYF

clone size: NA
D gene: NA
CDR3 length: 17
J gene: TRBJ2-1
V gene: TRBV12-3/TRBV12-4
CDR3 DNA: TGTGCCAGCAGTTTTTATGGGGGTCCGCTGGGCTACAATGAGCAGTTCTTC
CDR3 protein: CASSFYGGPLGYNEQFF

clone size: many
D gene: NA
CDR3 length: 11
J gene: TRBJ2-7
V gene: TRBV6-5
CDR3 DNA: TGTGCCAGCAGTTACAGGGACGAGCAGTACTTC
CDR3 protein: CASSYRDEQYF

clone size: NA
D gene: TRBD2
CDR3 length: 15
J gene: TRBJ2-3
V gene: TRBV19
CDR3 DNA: TGTGCCAGTAGTCCCCTCGGGAGGGGCACAGATACGCAGTATTTT
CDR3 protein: CASSPLGRGTDTQYF

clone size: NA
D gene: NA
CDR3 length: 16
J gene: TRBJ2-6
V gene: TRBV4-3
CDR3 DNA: TGCGCCAGCAGCTTGGAGGTGGGGGCTGGGGCCAACGTCCTGACTTTC
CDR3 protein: CASSLEVGAGANVLTF

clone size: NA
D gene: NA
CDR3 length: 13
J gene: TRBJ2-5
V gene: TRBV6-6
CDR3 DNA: TGTGCCAGCAGAACGGGGTGGGGAGAGACCCAGTACTTC
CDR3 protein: CASRTGWGETQYF

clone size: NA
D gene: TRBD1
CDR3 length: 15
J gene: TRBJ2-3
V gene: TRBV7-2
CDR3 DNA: TGTGCCAGCAGCGCGACAGGGTGGATAACAGATACGCAGTATTTT
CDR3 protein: CASSATGWITDTQYF

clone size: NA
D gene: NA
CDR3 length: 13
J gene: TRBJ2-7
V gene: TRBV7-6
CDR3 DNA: TGTGCCAGCAGCATTAGCGACTCCTACGAGCAGTACTTC
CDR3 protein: CASSISDSYEQYF

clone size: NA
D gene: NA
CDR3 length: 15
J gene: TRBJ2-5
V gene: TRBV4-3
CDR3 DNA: TGCGCCAGCAGCCAAGAAAGCAGGGGCTCGGAGACCCAGTACTTC
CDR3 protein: CASSQESRGSETQYF

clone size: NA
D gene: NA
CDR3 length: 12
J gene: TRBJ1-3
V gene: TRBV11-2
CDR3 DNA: TGTGCCAGCAGCTCTATTGGAAACACCATATATTTT
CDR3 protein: CASSSIGNTIYF

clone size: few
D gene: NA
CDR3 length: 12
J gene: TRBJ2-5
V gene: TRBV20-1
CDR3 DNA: TGCAGTGCTAGTCAATCTACCCAGACCCAGTACTTC
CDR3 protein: CSASQSTQTQYF

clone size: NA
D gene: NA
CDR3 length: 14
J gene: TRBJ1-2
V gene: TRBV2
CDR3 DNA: TGTGCCAGCAGCCTAGACAACTACTACTATGGCTACACCTTC
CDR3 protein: CASSLDNYYYGYTF

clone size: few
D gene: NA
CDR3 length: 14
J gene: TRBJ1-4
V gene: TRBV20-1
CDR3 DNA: TGCAGTGCTAATATTCCCATGGGAGGGGAAAAACTGTTTTTT
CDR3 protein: CSANIPMGGEKLFF

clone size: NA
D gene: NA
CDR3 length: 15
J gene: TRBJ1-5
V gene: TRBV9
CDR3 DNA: TGTGCCAGCAGCGTAGGTATGGGTTTGGATCAGCCCCAGCATTTT
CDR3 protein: CASSVGMGLDQPQHF

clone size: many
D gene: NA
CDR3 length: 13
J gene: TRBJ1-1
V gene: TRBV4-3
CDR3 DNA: TGCGCCAGCAGTCGACAGCTGAACACTGAAGCTTTCTTT
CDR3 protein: CASSRQLNTEAFF

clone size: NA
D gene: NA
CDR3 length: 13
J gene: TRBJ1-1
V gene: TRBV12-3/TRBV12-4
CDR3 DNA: TGTGCCAGCACCGATCCGGGACACCTTGAAGCTTTCTTT
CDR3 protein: CASTDPGHLEAFF

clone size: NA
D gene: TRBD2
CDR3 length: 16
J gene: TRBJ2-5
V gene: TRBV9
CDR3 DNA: TGTGCCAGCAGCGTAGGGGTCGGGGGGGCAGTGGAGACCCAGTACTTC
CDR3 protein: CASSVGVGGAVETQYF

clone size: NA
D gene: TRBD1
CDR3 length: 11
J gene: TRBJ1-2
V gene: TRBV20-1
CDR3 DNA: TGCAGTGCTCGGGACAGTTATGGCTACACCTTC
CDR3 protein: CSARDSYGYTF

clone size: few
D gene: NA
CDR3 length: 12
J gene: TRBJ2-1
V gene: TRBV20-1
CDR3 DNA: TGCTCCTGGGAGAGGGGAGCGTACGAGCAGTTCTTC
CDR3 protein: CSWERGAYEQFF

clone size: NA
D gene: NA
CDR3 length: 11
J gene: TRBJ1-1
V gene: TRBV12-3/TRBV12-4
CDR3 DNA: TGTGCCAGCAGGTTCGACACTGAAGCTTTCTTT
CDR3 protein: CASRFDTEAFF

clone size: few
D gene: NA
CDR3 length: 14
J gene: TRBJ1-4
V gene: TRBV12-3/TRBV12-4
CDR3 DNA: TGTGCCAGCAGTTTAAATCGGGCGGATGAAAAACTGTTTTTT
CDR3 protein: CASSLNRADEKLFF

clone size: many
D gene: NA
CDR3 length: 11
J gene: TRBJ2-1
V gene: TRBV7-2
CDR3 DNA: TGTGCCAGCAGCTTAGGGTTTGAGCAGTTCTTC
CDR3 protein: CASSLGFEQFF

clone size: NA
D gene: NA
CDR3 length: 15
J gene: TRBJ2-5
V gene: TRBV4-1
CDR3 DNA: TGCGCCAGCAGCCAAGATATAAGCTACCAAGAGACCCAGTACTTC
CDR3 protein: CASSQDISYQETQYF

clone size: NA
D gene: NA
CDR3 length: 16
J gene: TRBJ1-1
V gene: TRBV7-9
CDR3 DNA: TGTGCCAGCAGCTTAGGCTGGGCCAGAATGAACACTGAAGCTTTCTTT
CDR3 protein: CASSLGWARMNTEAFF

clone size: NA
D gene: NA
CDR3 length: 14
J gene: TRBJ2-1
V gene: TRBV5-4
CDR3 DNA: TGTGCCAGCAGCTCGACTGCCCGATTTAATGAGCAGTTCTTC
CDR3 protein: CASSSTARFNEQFF

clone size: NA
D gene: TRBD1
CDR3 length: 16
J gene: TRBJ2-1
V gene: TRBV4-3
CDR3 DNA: TGCGCCAGCAGCGTACAGGGGAAGAGCTCCTACAATGAGCAGTTCTTC
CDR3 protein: CASSVQGKSSYNEQFF

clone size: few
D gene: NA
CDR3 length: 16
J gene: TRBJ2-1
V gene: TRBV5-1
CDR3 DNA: TGCGCCAGCAGCTTGGGTCTTGTCGCACCGGGGAATGAGCAGTTCTTC
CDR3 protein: CASSLGLVAPGNEQFF

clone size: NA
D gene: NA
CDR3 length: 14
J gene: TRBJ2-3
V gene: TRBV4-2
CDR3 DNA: TGTGCCAGCAGCCAAGATCAGGGCCCAGATACGCAGTATTTT
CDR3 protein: CASSQDQGPDTQYF

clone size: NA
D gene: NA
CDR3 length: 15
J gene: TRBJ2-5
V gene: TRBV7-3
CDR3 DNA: TGTGCCAGCAGCTTAATAGGAGGGCCCCAAGAGACCCAGTACTTC
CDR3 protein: CASSLIGGPQETQYF

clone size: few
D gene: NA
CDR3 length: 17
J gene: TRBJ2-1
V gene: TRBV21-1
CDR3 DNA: TGTGCCAGCAGCAAAAGGGGACTAGCTACCCTATACAATGAGCAGTTCTTC
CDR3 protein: CASSKRGLATLYNEQFF

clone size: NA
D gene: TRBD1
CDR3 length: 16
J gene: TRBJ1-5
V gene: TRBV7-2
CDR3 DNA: TGTGCCAGCAGCTTGCAGACAGGGCTATATCATCAGCCCCAGCATTTT
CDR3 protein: CASSLQTGLYHQPQHF

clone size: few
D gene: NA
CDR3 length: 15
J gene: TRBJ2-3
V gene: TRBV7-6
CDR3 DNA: TGTGCCAGCAGCTTAGAGTCGGGGATCACAGATACGCAGTATTTT
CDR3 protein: CASSLESGITDTQYF

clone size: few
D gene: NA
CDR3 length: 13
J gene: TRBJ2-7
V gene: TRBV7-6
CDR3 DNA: TGTGCCAGCAGCCCCAGATTCGGTTTCGAGCAGTACTTC
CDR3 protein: CASSPRFGFEQYF

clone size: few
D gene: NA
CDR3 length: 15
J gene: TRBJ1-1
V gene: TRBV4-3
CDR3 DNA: TGCGCCAGCAGCCAGGGGGGGCAGATGAACACTGAAGCTTTCTTT
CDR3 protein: CASSQGGQMNTEAFF

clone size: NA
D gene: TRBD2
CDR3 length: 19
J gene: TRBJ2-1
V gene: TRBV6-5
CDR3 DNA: TGTGCCAGCAGTTGGGAACTAGCGGGGGGGTCTGGTAGGTACAATGAGCAGTTCTTC
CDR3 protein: CASSWELAGGSGRYNEQFF

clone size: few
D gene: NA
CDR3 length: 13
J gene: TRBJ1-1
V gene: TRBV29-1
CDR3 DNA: TGCAGCGTTGCCCGAGTCGGGAACACTGAAGCTTTCTTT
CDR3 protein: CSVARVGNTEAFF

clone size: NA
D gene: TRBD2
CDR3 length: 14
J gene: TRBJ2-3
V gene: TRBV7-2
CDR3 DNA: TGTGCCAGCAGCTCACTAGCGGGGATGAGTACGCAGTATTTT
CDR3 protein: CASSSLAGMSTQYF

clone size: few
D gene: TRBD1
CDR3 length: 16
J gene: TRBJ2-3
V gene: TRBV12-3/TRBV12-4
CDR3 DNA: TGTGCCAGCAGTCCCGGGACAGGGCCGGGTACAGATACGCAGTATTTT
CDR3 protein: CASSPGTGPGTDTQYF

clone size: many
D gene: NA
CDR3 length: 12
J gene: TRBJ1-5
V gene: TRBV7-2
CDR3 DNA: TGTGCCAGCCAGGGGTACAATCAGCCCCAGCATTTT
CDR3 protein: CASQGYNQPQHF

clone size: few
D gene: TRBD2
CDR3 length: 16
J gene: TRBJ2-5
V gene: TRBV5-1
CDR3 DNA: TGCGCCAGCAGCTTAGGGGACTACTCAAACCAAGAGACCCAGTACTTC
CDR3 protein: CASSLGDYSNQETQYF

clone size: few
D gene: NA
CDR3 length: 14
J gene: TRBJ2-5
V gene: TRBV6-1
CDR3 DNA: TGTGCCAGCAGTGGGCCTTCGCCCCAAGAGACCCAGTACTTC
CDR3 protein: CASSGPSPQETQYF

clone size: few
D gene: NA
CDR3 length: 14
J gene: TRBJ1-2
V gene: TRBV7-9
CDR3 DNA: TGTGCCAGCAGCCCTTCGTCCGGGGTGAATGGCTACACCTTC
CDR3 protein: CASSPSSGVNGYTF

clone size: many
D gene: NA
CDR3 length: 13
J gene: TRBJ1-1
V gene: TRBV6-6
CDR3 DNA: TGTGCCAGCAGTGATCAGGTAGCAACTGAAGCTTTCTTT
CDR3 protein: CASSDQVATEAFF

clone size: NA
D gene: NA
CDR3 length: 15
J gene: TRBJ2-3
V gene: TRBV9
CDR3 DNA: TGTGCCAGCAGCGCGGGGACCGTCGGCACAGATACGCAGTATTTT
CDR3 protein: CASSAGTVGTDTQYF

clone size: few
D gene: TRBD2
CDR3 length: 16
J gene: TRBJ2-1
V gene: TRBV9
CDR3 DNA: TGTGCCAGCAGCCCCCCTAGCGGACGCTCCTACAATGAGCAGTTCTTC
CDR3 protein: CASSPPSGRSYNEQFF

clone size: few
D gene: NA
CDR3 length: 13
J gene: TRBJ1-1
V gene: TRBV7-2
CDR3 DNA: TGTGCCAGCAGCTTAATAATGAACACTGAAGCTTTCTTT
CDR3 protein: CASSLIMNTEAFF

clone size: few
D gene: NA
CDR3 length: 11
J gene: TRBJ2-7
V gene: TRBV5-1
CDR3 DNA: TGCGCCAGCAGCTTGGGCACCGAGCAGTACTTC
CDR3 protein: CASSLGTEQYF